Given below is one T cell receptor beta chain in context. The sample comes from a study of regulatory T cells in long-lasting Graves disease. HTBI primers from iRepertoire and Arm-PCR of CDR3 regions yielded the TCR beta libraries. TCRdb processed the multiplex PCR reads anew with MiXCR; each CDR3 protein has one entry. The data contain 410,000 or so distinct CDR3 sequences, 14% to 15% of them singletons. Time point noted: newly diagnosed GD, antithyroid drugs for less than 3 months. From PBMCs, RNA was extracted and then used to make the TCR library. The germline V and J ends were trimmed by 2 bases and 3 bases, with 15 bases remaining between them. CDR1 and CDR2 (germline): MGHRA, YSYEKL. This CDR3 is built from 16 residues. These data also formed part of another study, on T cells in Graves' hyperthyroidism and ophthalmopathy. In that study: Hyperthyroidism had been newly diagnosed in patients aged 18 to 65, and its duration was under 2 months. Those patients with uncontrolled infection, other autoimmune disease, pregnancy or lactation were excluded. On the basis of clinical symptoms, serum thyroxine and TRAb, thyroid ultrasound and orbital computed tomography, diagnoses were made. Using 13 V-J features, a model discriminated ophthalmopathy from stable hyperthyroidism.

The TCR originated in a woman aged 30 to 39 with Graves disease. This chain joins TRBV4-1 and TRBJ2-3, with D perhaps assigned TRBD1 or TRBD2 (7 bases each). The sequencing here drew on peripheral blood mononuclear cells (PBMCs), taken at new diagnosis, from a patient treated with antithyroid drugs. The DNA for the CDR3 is TGCGCCAGCAGCCAACGGCCAGGGGGGGGAACAGATACGCAGTATTTT. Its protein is CASSQRPGGGTDTQYF.